The rows below give T cell receptor beta chains drawn from one sample of a study of blood T cells in healthy people across ages. In TCRdb, the 5' RACE reads were re-called with MiXCR into one record per CDR3 protein. The repertoire holds over a million distinct CDR3 sequences, with under 45% as singletons. The specimen was blood. The receptors were sampled from a woman aged 55 to 70 in good health. Each CDR3 is given with its conserved first and last residue. D genes are given only for firm matches. The size field is filled for only some rows; it gives once, few, many or a size class.

CDR3 DNA	CDR3 protein	clone size	V gene	J gene	D gene
TGTGCCAGCAGTCAAGGGTCAGGGCCCCCTCAGCCCCAGCATTTT	CASSQGSGPPQPQHF	.	TRBV6-2/TRBV6-3	TRBJ1-5	.
TGCGCCAGCAGCCAAGTAAAAGGACAGGGGCAAGAGACCCAGTACTTC	CASSQVKGQGQETQYF	.	TRBV4-1	TRBJ2-5	TRBD1
TGTGCCAGCAGCAATTTGGGACAGGGGGCCGTGCAGTACTTC	CASSNLGQGAVQYF	.	TRBV11-2	TRBJ2-4	TRBD1
TGTGCCAGCAGTCCCACCCGGGGACTCAGGTACGAGCAGTACTTC	CASSPTRGLRYEQYF	.	TRBV28	TRBJ2-7	.
TGCAGCGTTGAAGATCTAGAGGACAGGGGGCCAAAAAAAAACTATGGCTACACCTTC	CSVEDLEDRGPKKNYGYTF	few	TRBV29-1	TRBJ1-2	TRBD1
TGTGCCAGCAGTCCGGCAGGGGAGCAGTTCTTC	CASSPAGEQFF	few	TRBV18	TRBJ2-1	.
TGTGCCAGCAGCCCTACTAGCGGGGAATTCGATGAGCAGTTCTTC	CASSPTSGEFDEQFF	.	TRBV7-6	TRBJ2-1	TRBD2
TGTGCCAGCAGTCACCAGGGTAACTATGGCTACACCTTC	CASSHQGNYGYTF	.	TRBV6-6	TRBJ1-2	.
TGCGCCAGCAGCTTGAACCGCGCGGGTGAGACCCAGTACTTC	CASSLNRAGETQYF	.	TRBV5-1	TRBJ2-5	.
TGTGCCAGCAGTTTCTCCTGGCGGGGAGTCGGAGATACGCAGTATTTT	CASSFSWRGVGDTQYF	few	TRBV6-5	TRBJ2-3	.
TGCGCCAGCAGCCCAACAGGGTCAGTAGGTGAAAAACTGTTTTTT	CASSPTGSVGEKLFF	.	TRBV5-1	TRBJ1-4	.
TGCAGCGTTGGGGACAGGGTTGCCAGCGAGCAGTACTTC	CSVGDRVASEQYF	.	TRBV29-1	TRBJ2-7	TRBD1
TGTGCCACCAGCAGAGATGCCAGGGCCCCTCCTACAGATACGCAGTATTTT	CATSRDARAPPTDTQYF	.	TRBV15	TRBJ2-3	.
TGTGCCAGGGACAGTCCCTACGAGCAGTACTTC	CARDSPYEQYF	.	TRBV2	TRBJ2-7	.
TGTGCCAGCAGTGACGGGGCTCCGTCTAGCGACGAGCAGTACTTC	CASSDGAPSSDEQYF	.	TRBV2	TRBJ2-7	.
TGTGCCAGCAGCCAAGAGGTCGGGAGCGGGAGCTATTCCTACGAGCAGTACTTC	CASSQEVGSGSYSYEQYF	.	TRBV4-2	TRBJ2-7	TRBD2
TGTGCCAGCAGGTTCTCTGGAAACACCATATATTTT	CASRFSGNTIYF	.	TRBV12-3/TRBV12-4	TRBJ1-3	.
TGCAGTGCTAGAGTGGTTGAGACTAACTATGGCTACACCTTC	CSARVVETNYGYTF	few	TRBV20-1	TRBJ1-2	.
TGCCGCGTTGAAGACCGGGGACTAGCGGGAGGAGATACGCAGTATTTT	CRVEDRGLAGGDTQYF	.	TRBV29-1	TRBJ2-3	TRBD2
TGTGCCAGCAGCCTGGGGTCGGGGGAGCAGTTCTTC	CASSLGSGEQFF	many	TRBV27	TRBJ2-1	.
TGTGCCAGCATTCGAGCGGGAGCGGACAATGAGCAGTTCTTC	CASIRAGADNEQFF	.	TRBV12-3/TRBV12-4	TRBJ2-1	TRBD2
TGTGCCAGCAGTGAGACTCGAGCGGGAAATACAGATACGCAGTATTTT	CASSETRAGNTDTQYF	.	TRBV6-1	TRBJ2-3	TRBD2
TGTGCCACCAGCACAGACAGGGGATATAGCAATCAGCCCCAGCATTTT	CATSTDRGYSNQPQHF	few	TRBV15	TRBJ1-5	TRBD1
TGTGCCAGCAGCTTAGGTTCGTTCCGCCAAGCCTCCTACAATGAGCAGTTCTTC	CASSLGSFRQASYNEQFF	.	TRBV11-2	TRBJ2-1	.
TGCAGCGTTGTTGCGGGAGGCACCGGGGAGCTGTTTTTT	CSVVAGGTGELFF	.	TRBV29-1	TRBJ2-2	TRBD2
TGTGCCAGCAGTTTGGTCCATGAGCAGTTCTTC	CASSLVHEQFF	few	TRBV12-3/TRBV12-4	TRBJ2-1	.
TGTGCCAGCAGCCAAAGTAGAGGGTACATGAACACTGAAGCTTTCTTT	CASSQSRGYMNTEAFF	.	TRBV14	TRBJ1-1	.
TGCGCCAGCAGTGAGCAGGGGACCACCAATGAGCAGTACTTC	CASSEQGTTNEQYF	.	TRBV10-2	TRBJ2-7	.
TGTGCCAGCAGCCCCGACTTGAGCTCCTACGAGCAGTACTTC	CASSPDLSSYEQYF	.	TRBV11-1	TRBJ2-7	.
TGTGCCAGCAGTTCTTACGGAGACAGGCCTTCCTACGAGCAGAACTTC	CASSSYGDRPSYEQNF	.	TRBV28	TRBJ2-7	.
TGTGCCAGCAGTTTTGGCGGAGAACCAACCTACGGCTACACCTTC	CASSFGGEPTYGYTF	few	TRBV27	TRBJ1-2	.
TGTGCCAGCCGTAGACTAGCGGACGAGTGGGAGCAGTACTTC	CASRRLADEWEQYF	.	TRBV6-5	TRBJ2-5	TRBD2
TGTGCCAGCAGTCCCGCGACAGGGCTGGGGGAAAAACTGTTTTTT	CASSPATGLGEKLFF	.	TRBV25-1	TRBJ1-4	TRBD1
TGCAGCGCCGGACAGTCCCCGGCAACTAATGAAAAACTGTTTTTT	CSAGQSPATNEKLFF	few	TRBV29-1	TRBJ1-4	.
TGTGCCAGCAGCCAAGGGACGGGCGGGACCCAGTACTTC	CASSQGTGGTQYF	many	TRBV4-2	TRBJ2-5	.
TGTGCCAGCAGCTTACGCAAGGAGAGATACAATGAGCAGTTCTTC	CASSLRKERYNEQFF	many	TRBV7-9	TRBJ2-1	.
TGTGCCAGCAGCTTAGAAATGGGGGGCGTTGGGAATGAGCAGTTCTTC	CASSLEMGGVGNEQFF	.	TRBV7-3	TRBJ2-1	.
TGTGCCAGCAGCTTAAAGGCGGGAGGGTCCTTTTCCGAGCAGTACTTC	CASSLKAGGSFSEQYF	.	TRBV7-9	TRBJ2-7	TRBD2
TGTGCCAGCAGCCAATCTGGGGGACTAGGGGCTTCCGAGCAGTACTTC	CASSQSGGLGASEQYF	.	TRBV3-1	TRBJ2-7	TRBD2
TGCAGTGCCACTAACACCGGGACAGCCTATGGCTACACCTTC	CSATNTGTAYGYTF	.	TRBV20-1	TRBJ1-2	TRBD1
TGCGCCAGCAACCAAGCATTATCGGGAGGGCCGGACGAGCAGTACTTC	CASNQALSGGPDEQYF	many	TRBV4-1	TRBJ2-7	TRBD2
TGTGCCAGCAGGATAGCGCGGACAGATACGCAGTATTTT	CASRIARTDTQYF	.	TRBV2	TRBJ2-3	.
TGTGCCAGCAGCTTAGGCCGGGGACTAGCGGGCAGCCCCCAATACAATGAGCAGTTCTTC	CASSLGRGLAGSPQYNEQFF	few	TRBV13	TRBJ2-1	TRBD2
TGCGCCAGCAGCCAGGGGACTAGCGGGAAAGGAGAGACCCAGTACTTC	CASSQGTSGKGETQYF	.	TRBV5-1	TRBJ2-5	TRBD2
TGTGCTAGTGGTTTGGGTGACAGGGTTGGCAAAAACATTCAGTACTTC	CASGLGDRVGKNIQYF	.	TRBV12-5	TRBJ2-4	TRBD1
TGTGCCAGCAGCCCACGGACTAGTTGGATCCGTACTAGCACAGATACGCAGTATTTT	CASSPRTSWIRTSTDTQYF	few	TRBV7-2	TRBJ2-3	TRBD2
TGTGCCAGCAGCCCCAGCGCGGGACTAGGTTCTTTATCCCTCGGAGAGCAGTACTTC	CASSPSAGLGSLSLGEQYF	.	TRBV7-6	TRBJ2-7	TRBD2